The sequence of this T cell receptor (beta chain) was determined in a study of blood T cell repertoires in COVID-19. This clone has only one observation. Profiled with immunoSEQ multiplex PCR; TCRdb holds only in-frame clones, not every one. The repertoire holds under 300,000 clones, with approximately 83% as singletons. The CDR3 runs 15 residues. Losses at the gene ends were 7 bases for V and 1 base for J; bases not matched to a gene: 8. Germline V gives CDR1 SEHNR, CDR2 FQNEAQ (reference sequence). The rearrangement links TRBV7-9 to TRBJ1-2, with 8 bases that match TRBD1. This clonotype was obtained from a woman aged 45-65 years who had recovered from COVID-19. What was sequenced was PBMCs or T cells enriched from blood (not recorded which). The CDR3 sequence: CASTPGQGLNYGYTF. CDR3 coding DNA: TGTGCCAGCACGCCAGGACAGGGACTTAACTATGGCTACACCTTC.